Following are 24 T cell receptor beta chains from one sample sequenced in a study of blood T cell repertoires in COVID-19. Data came from immunoSEQ multiplex PCR; TCRdb stores just in-frame clones and leaves some out. The sample yields roughly 250,000 clones, roughly 90% seen once. Sequencing was done on a sample of PBMCs or T cells enriched from blood (not recorded which). The origin of the receptors is a woman in her 30s with acute COVID-19.

The chain recombines TRBV11-2 with TRBJ2-7, with a weak D call TRBD2 (5 bases). The germline CDR1 and CDR2 sequences are SGHAT and FQNNGV. Trimming took 3 bases from V and 2 from J, leaving 17 bases between them. CDR3 length: 16 residues. CDR3 DNA: TGTGCCAGCAGCTTGGTCCCCTCTCGCGGGCCCTACGAGCAGTACTTC. This codes for CASSLVPSRGPYEQYF.

This clone was detected a few times. CDR3 coding DNA: TGTGCCAGCAGCTTCCGGACTAGCGGGGGGGCCGACTACAATGAGCAGTTCTTC. Residues: CASSFRTSGGADYNEQFF. The J gene is TRBJ2-1, the V gene TRBV9, with 15 bases matching TRBD2. The CDR3 extends over 18 amino acids. Germline assignment: CDR1 SGDLS and CDR2 YYNGEE. With V trimmed by 4 bases and J by 3 bases, 8 bases remained unmatched.

With respect to this clone: At one of its ends the junction is not consistent with the germline gene, which may arise from a read error. The rearrangement uses TRBV7-7 and TRBJ2-2; TRBD2 matches 12 bases. CDR1 and CDR2 from the germline V gene are SSHAT and FNYEAQ (reference sequence). CDR3 length: 20 amino acids. Here the CDR3 reads CASSFLLAGGPTPNTGELFF. CDR3 bases: TGTGCTAGCAGCTTTCTACTAGCGGGGGGACCAACTCCAAACACCGGGGAGCTGTTTTTT.

This clone has a single count. The chain joins TRBV2 to TRBJ1-2; maybe TRBD1 (6 bases). V gave up 7 bases and J gave up 4 bases, with 10 bases separating them. The CDR3 loop spans 12 amino acids. Germline CDR1 SNHLY, CDR2 FYNNEI. CDR3 protein: CASMQDSYGYTF. CDR3 nucleotide sequence: TGTGCCAGCATGCAGGACAGCTATGGCTACACCTTC.

The rearrangement joins TRBV7-2 to TRBJ2-1; 8 bases line up with TRBD2. V lost 3 bases and J lost 4; bases outside the gene matches: 5. The germline V gene encodes CDR1 SGHTA and CDR2 FQGNSA. CDR3 length equals 15 residues. The CDR3 reads CASSFGGGRYNEQFF. The CDR3 DNA sequence: TGTGCCAGCAGCTTCGGGGGGGGCAGGTACAATGAGCAGTTCTTC.

J is TRBJ1-1 and V is TRBV6-5; 10 nucleotides agree with TRBD1. V was pared by 9 bases and J by 7 bases, with 14 bases of the junction left unmatched. The germline gives CDR1 MNHEY, CDR2 SVGAGI. CDR3 length: 15 residues. DNA for the CDR3: TGTGCCAGTCAACGAGGCGGGACAGGGGATCTTGAAGCTTTCTTT. As protein: CASQRGGTGDLEAFF.

The genes are TRBV19 and TRBJ2-7, with a possible D match to TRBD1 (6 bases). V was trimmed by 3 bases and J by 0 bases, leaving 9 bases between them. The CDR3 loop spans 14 amino acids. The germline CDR1 and CDR2 sequences are LNHDA and SQIVND (reference sequence). CDR3 coding DNA: TGTGCCAGTAGTATCTTAGGGGGCTCCTACGAGCAGTACTTC. This gives the protein CASSILGGSYEQYF.

The chain uses TRBV2 and TRBJ2-6; 11 bases map to TRBD2. Trimming took 5 bases from V and 0 from J; bases not matched to a gene: 6. Germline CDR1 reads SNHLY; CDR2 reads FYNNEI. This CDR3 spans 18 amino acids. This chain's CDR3 is CASSRLAGPLSGANVLTF. CDR3 DNA: TGTGCCAGCAGTAGACTAGCGGGACCCCTCTCTGGGGCCAACGTCCTGACTTTC.

About this clone itself: The sample carries other DNA sequences with the same CDR3. The chain employs TRBV5-1 and TRBJ2-7; 9 nucleotides align to TRBD1. Trimming cost V 4 bases and J 3 bases; bases outside gene matches: 5. The CDR3 extends over 14 amino acids. Germline CDR1 SGHRS, CDR2 YFSETQ. The DNA for the CDR3 is TGCGCCAGCAGCCCGCGACAGGGGGGCTACGAGCAGTACTTC. Its translation is CASSPRQGGYEQYF.

V gene TRBV11-2 combines with J gene TRBJ2-7; 9 bases agree with TRBD1. The germline V gene has CDR1 SGHAT and CDR2 FQNNGV. The CDR3 is 17 amino acids. V trimming: 0 bases; J trimming: 2 bases; junction bases outside the gene matches: 8. The CDR3 coding sequence is TGTGCCAGCAGCTTAGAAGGGACAGGGCCCCCAACCTACGAGCAGTACTTC. Encoded protein: CASSLEGTGPPTYEQYF.

This clone showed up just a few times. The chain uses TRBV19 and TRBJ2-2, with TRBD1 matching over 9 bases. The trim removed 5 bases at V and 5 bases at J, leaving 6 bases unmatched. The germline CDR1 and CDR2 sequences are LNHDA and SQIVND (reference sequence). The CDR3 is 15 amino acids. The CDR3 coding sequence is TGTGCCAGTAGTTCCCGACAGGGGGAAACCGGGGAGCTGTTTTTT. It yields the protein CASSSRQGETGELFF.

The CDR3 coding sequence is TGTGCCAGCAGTTCCCCGACTAGCGGGAGAGACGAGCAGTACTTC. Its translation is CASSSPTSGRDEQYF. This rearrangement joins TRBV28 to TRBJ2-7; 12 bases match TRBD2. Trimming removed 4 bases from V and 5 bases from J; junction bases left unmatched: 6. The CDR3 runs 15 residues. The germline V gene encodes CDR1 MDHEN and CDR2 SYDVKM.

This chain joins TRBV5-4 and TRBJ2-5; D gene ambiguous. CDR1 SGHNT and CDR2 YYREEE come from the germline V gene (reference sequence). V was pared by 0 bases and J by 0 bases, with 6 bases between. The CDR3 spans 14 residues. CDR3 region: CASSLVEYQETQYF. The DNA for the CDR3 is TGTGCCAGCAGCTTGGTGGAGTACCAAGAGACCCAGTACTTC.

This chain joins TRBV2 and TRBJ1-1; D possibly corresponds to TRBD1 (5 bases). Trimming took off 7 bases at V and 8 bases at J, with 11 bases between the two ends. Germline V gene data show CDR1 as SNHLY and CDR2 as FYNNEI. The CDR3 runs 11 residues. Here the CDR3 reads CASTVHREAFF. DNA for the CDR3: TGTGCCAGCACAGTTCACAGGGAAGCTTTCTTT.

The chain links TRBV7-3 to TRBJ2-1, with 8 bases lining up with TRBD1. This CDR3 contains 15 residues. CDR1 is SGHTA, CDR2 FQGTGA, per germline. J was trimmed by 3 bases and V by 4 bases; bases with no gene match: 5. The chain's CDR3 is CASSSRTGHYNEQFF. As DNA, the CDR3 is TGTGCCAGCAGCTCCCGGACAGGGCACTACAATGAGCAGTTCTTC.

The chain joins TRBV28 to TRBJ2-6; D remains unclear. Germline V gives CDR1 MDHEN, CDR2 SYDVKM. Trimming removed 1 base at V and 1 base at J, with 5 bases between. CDR3 length: 15 residues. CDR3 in amino acids: CASSLSGSGANVLTF. The DNA of the CDR3 is TGTGCCAGCAGTTTATCAGGATCTGGGGCCAACGTCCTGACTTTC.

CDR3 sequence (DNA): TGTGCCACCAGTGATTTGGGGCAGGTTAGCACAGATACGCAGTATTTT. Protein product: CATSDLGQVSTDTQYF. V usage is TRBV24-1 and J usage is TRBJ2-3; D remains unclear. V gave up 0 bases and J gave up 0 bases, with 9 bases separating them. CDR1 and CDR2 from the germline V gene are KGHDR and SFDVKD. This CDR3 contains 16 residues.

The genes are TRBV28 and TRBJ1-1; possible D gene TRBD1, 5 bases. V lost 5 bases and J 1 base, leaving 14 bases between the germline ends. The CDR3 is 15 amino acids. In germline, CDR1 is MDHEN, CDR2 SYDVKM. CDR3 bases: TGTGCCAGCAGTACAGCAGGGAGGTCGAACACTGAAGCTTTCTTT. Translated: CASSTAGRSNTEAFF.

The chain carries TRBV28 and TRBJ1-1; no clear D. This CDR3 is built from 13 residues. V was cut by 7 bases and J by 1 base, with 10 bases left in between. The germline V gene encodes CDR1 MDHEN and CDR2 SYDVKM. CDR3 protein: CASTEVENTEAFF. The CDR3 nucleotides are TGTGCCAGCACTGAGGTGGAGAACACTGAAGCTTTCTTT.

The gene calls are TRBV5-1 and TRBJ1-2; a weak D match, TRBD1 (5 bases). V was cut by 0 bases and J by 2 bases, with 8 bases left in between. The CDR3 has 14 amino acids. Germline CDR1 is SGHRS and CDR2 is YFSETQ. CDR3 in DNA: TGCGCCAGCAGCTTGGGGTCAGGGAACTATGGCTACACCTTC. This codes for CASSLGSGNYGYTF.

The table lists this clone with a count of one. This chain connects TRBV7-9 to TRBJ1-1, with TRBD1 matching 7 bases. The trim removed 5 bases at V and 5 bases at J, leaving 8 bases unmatched. The CDR3 is 14 residues long. Germline CDR1 reads SEHNR; CDR2 reads FQNEAQ (reference sequence). CDR3 sequence (DNA): TGTGCCAGCAGCCTCAACAGGGGCGAAACTGAAGCTTTCTTT. It translates to CASSLNRGETEAFF. Full variable domain (remainder filled in from reference TRBV7-9 and TRBJ1-1): DTGVSQNPRHKITKRGQNVTFRCDPISEHNRLYWYRQTLGQGPEFLTYFQNEAQLEKSRLLSDRFSAERPKGSFSTLEIQRTEQGDSAMYLCASSLNRGETEAFFGQGTRLTVV.

This rearrangement joins TRBV5-5 to TRBJ2-3; D is perhaps TRBD2 (6 bases). Germline assignment: CDR1 SGHKS and CDR2 YYEKEE (reference sequence). The V end was cut by 3 bases, the J end by 9 bases, with 14 bases between. The CDR3 has 13 residues. CDR3 region: CASSWGTGETQYF. The CDR3 DNA follows: TGTGCCAGCAGCTGGGGGACGGGGGAAACGCAGTATTTT.

The chain is built from TRBV7-9 and TRBJ1-1; the match to TRBD1 covers 10 bases. The germline V gene has CDR1 SEHNR and CDR2 FQNEAQ (reference sequence). V trimming: 5 bases; J trimming: 5 bases; junction bases outside the gene matches: 2. There are 13 residues in the CDR3. CDR3 coding DNA: TGTGCCAGCAGCCGACAGGGGGCAACTGAAGCTTTCTTT. It codes for CASSRQGATEAFF.

This clone occurred a few times. This chain uses TRBV2 with TRBJ1-2; D unclear. Looked up from germline, CDR1 is SNHLY and CDR2 is FYNNEI. The ends were cut back, 2 bases at V and 1 base at J, with 8 bases in the middle. The CDR3 loop spans 14 amino acids. CDR3 sequence (DNA): TGTGCCAGCAGTGAACAGGAAGATAACTATGGCTACACCTTC. This sequence encodes CASSEQEDNYGYTF.